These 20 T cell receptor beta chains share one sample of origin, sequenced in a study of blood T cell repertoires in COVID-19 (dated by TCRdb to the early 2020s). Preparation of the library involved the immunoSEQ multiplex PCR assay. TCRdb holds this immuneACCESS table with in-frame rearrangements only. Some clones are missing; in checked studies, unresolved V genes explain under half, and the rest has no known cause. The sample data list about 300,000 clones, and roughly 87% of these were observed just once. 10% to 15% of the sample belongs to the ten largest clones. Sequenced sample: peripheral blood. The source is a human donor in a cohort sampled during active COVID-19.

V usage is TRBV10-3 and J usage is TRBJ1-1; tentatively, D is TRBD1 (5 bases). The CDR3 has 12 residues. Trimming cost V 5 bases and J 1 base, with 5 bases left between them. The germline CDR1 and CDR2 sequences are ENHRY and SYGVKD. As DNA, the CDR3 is TGTGCCATCAGTCAGGGGAACACTGAAGCTTTCTTT. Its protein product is CAISQGNTEAFF.

The chain's CDR3 is CASSPQLQGINTQYF. The DNA for the CDR3 is TGTGCCAGCAGCCCGCAACTACAGGGGATTAATACGCAGTATTTT. The V and J genes are TRBV9 and TRBJ2-3; 7 bases map to TRBD1. CDR3 size: 15 residues. V lost 4 bases to trimming and J lost 7 bases; unmatched junction nucleotides: 12. Germline assignment: CDR1 SGDLS and CDR2 YYNGEE.

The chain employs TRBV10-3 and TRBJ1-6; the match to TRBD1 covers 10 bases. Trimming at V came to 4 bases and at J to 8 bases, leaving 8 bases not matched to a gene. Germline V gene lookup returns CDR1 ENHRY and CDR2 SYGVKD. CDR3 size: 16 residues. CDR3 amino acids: CAISAPPGTGDSPLHF. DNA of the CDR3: TGTGCCATCAGTGCCCCCCCCGGGACAGGGGATTCACCCCTCCACTTT.

The chain's CDR3 is CASSEVPGLGGNIQYF. The CDR3 DNA follows: TGTGCCAGCAGTGAAGTCCCGGGACTAGGGGGAAACATTCAGTACTTC. The V and J genes are TRBV2 and TRBJ2-4, with 8 nucleotides matching TRBD2. In germline, CDR1 is SNHLY, CDR2 FYNNEI. CDR3 size: 16 residues. With V trimmed by 1 base and J by 6 bases, 8 bases remained unmatched.

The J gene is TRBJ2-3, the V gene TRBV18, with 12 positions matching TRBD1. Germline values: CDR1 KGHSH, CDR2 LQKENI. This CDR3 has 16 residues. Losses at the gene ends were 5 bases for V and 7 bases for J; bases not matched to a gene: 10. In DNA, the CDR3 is TGTGCCAGCTCAGCCACCGGGACAGGGGGCGCGAATACGCAGTATTTT. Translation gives CASSATGTGGANTQYF. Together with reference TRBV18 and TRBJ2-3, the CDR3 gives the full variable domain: NAGVMQNPRHLVRRRGQEARLRCSPMKGHSHVYWYRQLPEEGLKFMVYLQKENIIDESGMPKERFSAEFPKEGPSILRIQQVVRGDSAAYFCASSATGTGGANTQYFGPGTRLTVL.

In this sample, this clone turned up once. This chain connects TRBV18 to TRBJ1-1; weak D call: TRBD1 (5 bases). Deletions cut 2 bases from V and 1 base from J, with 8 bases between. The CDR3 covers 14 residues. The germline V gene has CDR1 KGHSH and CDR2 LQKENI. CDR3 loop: CASSPRQTNTEAFF. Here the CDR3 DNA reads TGTGCCAGCTCACCAAGACAGACGAACACTGAAGCTTTCTTT.

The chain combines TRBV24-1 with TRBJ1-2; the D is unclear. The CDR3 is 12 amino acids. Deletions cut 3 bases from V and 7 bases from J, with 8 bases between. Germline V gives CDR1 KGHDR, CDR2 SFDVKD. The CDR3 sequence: CATSDPPGGYTF. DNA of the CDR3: TGTGCCACCAGTGATCCCCCGGGTGGCTACACCTTC.

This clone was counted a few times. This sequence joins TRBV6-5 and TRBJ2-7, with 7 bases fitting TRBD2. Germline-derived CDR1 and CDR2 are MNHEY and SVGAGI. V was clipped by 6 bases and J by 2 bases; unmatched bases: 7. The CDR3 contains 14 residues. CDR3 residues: CASSRLAGPYEQYF. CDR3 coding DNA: TGTGCCAGCAGCCGACTAGCTGGCCCCTACGAGCAGTACTTC.

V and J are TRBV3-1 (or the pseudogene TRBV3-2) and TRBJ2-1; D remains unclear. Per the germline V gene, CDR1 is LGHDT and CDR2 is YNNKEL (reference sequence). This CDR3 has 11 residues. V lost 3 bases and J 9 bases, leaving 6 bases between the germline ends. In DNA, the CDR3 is TGTGCCAGCAGCCACACGGGTGAGCAGTTCTTC. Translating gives CASSHTGEQFF.

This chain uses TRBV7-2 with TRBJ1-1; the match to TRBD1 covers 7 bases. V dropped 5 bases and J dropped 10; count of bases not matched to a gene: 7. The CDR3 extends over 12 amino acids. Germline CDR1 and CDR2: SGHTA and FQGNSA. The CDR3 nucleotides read TGTGCCAGCAGCAGAGACAGGGCGTCAGCTTTCTTT. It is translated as CASSRDRASAFF.

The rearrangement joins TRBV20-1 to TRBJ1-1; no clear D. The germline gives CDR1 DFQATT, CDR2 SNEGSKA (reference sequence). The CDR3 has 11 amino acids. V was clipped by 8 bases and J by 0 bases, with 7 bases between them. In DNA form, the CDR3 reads TGCAGTTCCCTTTTGAACACTGAAGCTTTCTTT. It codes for CSSLLNTEAFF.

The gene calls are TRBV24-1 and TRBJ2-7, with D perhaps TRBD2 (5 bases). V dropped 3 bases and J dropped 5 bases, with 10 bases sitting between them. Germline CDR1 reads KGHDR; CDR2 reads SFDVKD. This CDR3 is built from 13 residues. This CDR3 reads CATSDGGHHEQYF. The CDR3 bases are TGTGCCACCAGTGATGGCGGGCACCACGAGCAGTACTTC.

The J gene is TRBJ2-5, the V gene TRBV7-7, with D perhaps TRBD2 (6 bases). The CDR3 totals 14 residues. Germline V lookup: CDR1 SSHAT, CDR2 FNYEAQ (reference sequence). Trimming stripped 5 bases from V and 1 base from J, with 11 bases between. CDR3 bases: TGTGCCAGCAGCGGGGGGACGGCCCAAGAGACCCAGTACTTC. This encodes CASSGGTAQETQYF.

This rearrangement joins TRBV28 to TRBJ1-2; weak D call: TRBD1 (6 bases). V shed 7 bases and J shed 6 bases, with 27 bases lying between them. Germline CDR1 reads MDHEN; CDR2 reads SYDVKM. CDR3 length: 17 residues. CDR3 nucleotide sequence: TGTGCCAGCACCACTACAACCCGACAGGCTAATGGTGATGGCTACACCTTC. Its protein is CASTTTTRQANGDGYTF.

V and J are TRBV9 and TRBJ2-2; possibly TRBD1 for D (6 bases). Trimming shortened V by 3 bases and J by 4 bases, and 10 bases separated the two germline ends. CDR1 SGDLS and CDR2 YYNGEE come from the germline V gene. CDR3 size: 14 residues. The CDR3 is CASSEGDLTGELFF. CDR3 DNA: TGTGCCAGCAGCGAGGGGGACCTCACCGGGGAGCTGTTTTTT.

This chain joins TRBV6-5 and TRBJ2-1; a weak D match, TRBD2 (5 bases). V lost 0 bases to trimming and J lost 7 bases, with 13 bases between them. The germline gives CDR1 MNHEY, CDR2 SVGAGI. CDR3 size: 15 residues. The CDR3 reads CASSYSIAERNEQFF. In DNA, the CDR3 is TGTGCCAGCAGTTACTCGATTGCCGAGCGGAATGAGCAGTTCTTC.

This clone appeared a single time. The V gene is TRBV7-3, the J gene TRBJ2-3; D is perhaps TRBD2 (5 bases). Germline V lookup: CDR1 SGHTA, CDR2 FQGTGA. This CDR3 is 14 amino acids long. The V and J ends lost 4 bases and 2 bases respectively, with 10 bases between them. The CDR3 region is CASSSSGITDTQYF. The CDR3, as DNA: TGTGCCAGCAGCTCCTCGGGGATCACAGATACGCAGTATTTT.

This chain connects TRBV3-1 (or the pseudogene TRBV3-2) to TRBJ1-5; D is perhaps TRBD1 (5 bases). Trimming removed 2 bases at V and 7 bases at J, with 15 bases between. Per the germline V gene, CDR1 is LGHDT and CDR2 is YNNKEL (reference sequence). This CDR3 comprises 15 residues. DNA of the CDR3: TGTGCCAGCAGCCAATTTCAGGGCGTAGGGCAGCCCCAGCATTTT. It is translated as CASSQFQGVGQPQHF.

The CDR3: CASSALAGGSAEQFF. CDR3 in DNA: TGTGCCAGCAGCGCCTTAGCGGGAGGGTCCGCGGAGCAGTTCTTC. The rearrangement links TRBV9 to TRBJ2-1; TRBD2 matches at 11 bases. This CDR3 region has 15 residues. With V trimmed by 3 bases and J by 10 bases, 9 bases remained unmatched. Germline CDR1 reads SGDLS; CDR2 reads YYNGEE.

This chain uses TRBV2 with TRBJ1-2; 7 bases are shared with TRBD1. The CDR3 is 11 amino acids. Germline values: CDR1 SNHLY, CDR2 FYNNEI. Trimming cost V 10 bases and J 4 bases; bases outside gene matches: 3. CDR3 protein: CATRQGYGYTF. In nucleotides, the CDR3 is TGTGCCACCAGACAGGGCTATGGCTACACCTTC.